This T cell receptor (beta chain) derives from a study of OX40 agonist ivuxolimab in advanced cancers. Autoimmune disease history or systemic immunosuppression disqualified patients. Details on this clone: Its antigen is not known.

The CDR3 covers 14 residues. With 3 bases removed from V and 11 bases from J, the gap between germline ends came to 20 bases. Germline-derived CDR1 and CDR2 are SGDLS and YYNGEE. Sequencing was performed with immunoSEQ multiplex PCR; in TCRdb, only in-frame clones are kept and a portion is missing. The table includes 90,000 to 120,000 clones, around 90% detected once. Study results and limitations: There were, on average, more expanded clones in CD8+ T cells than in CD4+.

The material was CD4+ or CD8+ T cells sorted from blood, obtained in a trial of the OX40 agonist ivuxolimab. The gene calls are TRBV9 and TRBJ2-5; D may correspond to TRBD1 or TRBD2 (5 bases each). The clonotype originates from an adult with an advanced solid tumor such as melanoma, head and neck, liver or kidney cancer. The CDR3 region is CASSAQSGSEGQYF. CDR3 bases: TGTGCCAGCAGCGCCCAGTCTGGGAGCGAGGGGCAGTACTTC. Filled out from reference TRBV9 and TRBJ2-5, the complete variable domain reads DSGVTQTPKHLITATGQRVTLRCSPRSGDLSVYWYQQSLDQGLQFLIQYYNGEERAKGNILERFSAQQFPDLHSELNLSSLELGDSALYFCASSAQSGSEGQYFGPGTRLLVL.